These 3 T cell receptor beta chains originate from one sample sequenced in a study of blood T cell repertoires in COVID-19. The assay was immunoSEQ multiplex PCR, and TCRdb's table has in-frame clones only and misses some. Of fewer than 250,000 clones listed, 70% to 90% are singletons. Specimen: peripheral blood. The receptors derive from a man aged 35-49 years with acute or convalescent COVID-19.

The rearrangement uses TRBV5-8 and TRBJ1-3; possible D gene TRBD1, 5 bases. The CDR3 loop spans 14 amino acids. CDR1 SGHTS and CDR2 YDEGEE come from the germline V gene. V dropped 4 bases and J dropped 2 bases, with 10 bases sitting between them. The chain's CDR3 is CASSGRVTGNTIYF. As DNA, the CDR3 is TGTGCCAGCAGCGGCAGGGTAACTGGAAACACCATATATTTT. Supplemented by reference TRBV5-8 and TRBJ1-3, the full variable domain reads EAGVTQSPTHLIKTRGQQATLRCSPISGHTSVYWYQQALGLGLQFLLWYDEGEERNRGNFPPRFSGRQFPNYSSELNVNALELEDSALYLCASSGRVTGNTIYFGEGSWLTVV.

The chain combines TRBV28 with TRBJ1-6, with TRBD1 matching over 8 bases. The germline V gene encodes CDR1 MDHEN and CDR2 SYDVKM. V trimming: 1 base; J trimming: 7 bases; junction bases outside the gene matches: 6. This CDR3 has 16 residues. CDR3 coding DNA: TGTGCCAGCAGTTTATTGGCAGGGGGCGTCAATTCACCCCTCCACTTT. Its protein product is CASSLLAGGVNSPLHF.

CDR3: CASSQTSGGAYEQFF. In DNA, the CDR3 is TGTGCCAGCAGCCAAACTAGCGGGGGGGCCTATGAGCAGTTCTTC. The chain links TRBV4-2 to TRBJ2-1; 13 positions match TRBD2. Germline loops: CDR1 LGHNA, CDR2 YNFKEQ. V shed 2 bases, J shed 8 bases, and the junction held 3 bases outside the gene matches. This CDR3 spans 15 amino acids.